The 13 T cell receptor beta chains presented below share a single source sample, sequenced in a study of T-cell memory formation after mild COVID-19. TCRdb redid the calling of the 5' RACE reads with MiXCR, one entry per CDR3 protein. This table has 540,000 or so distinct CDR3 sequences, around 20% appearing once. The sample comprised PBMCs or a T cell subset sorted from them (not recorded which). These receptors were collected from an adult woman who had mild COVID-19 (a few samples of this study predate the infection). Cell type and time point are not known.

The V call is TRBV25-1, the J call TRBJ1-2; D is uncertain. Trimming pared 2 bases from V and 8 bases from J, leaving 15 bases between. The CDR3 covers 14 residues. Germline values: CDR1 MGHDK, CDR2 SYGVNS. This CDR3 reads CASSEPGRPWGYTF. CDR3 in DNA: TGTGCCAGCAGTGAACCTGGACGGCCTTGGGGCTACACCTTC.

This clonotype was observed a handful of times. The chain is built from TRBV12-3 or TRBV12-4 and TRBJ2-1; unclear D gene. V was pared by 4 bases and J by 3 bases, with 13 bases between. The CDR3 has 15 amino acids. CDR3 region: CASSYALSFYNEQFF. Here the CDR3 DNA reads TGTGCCAGCAGTTACGCACTCTCTTTCTACAATGAGCAGTTCTTC.

The chain combines TRBV6-5 with TRBJ2-1, with 9 nucleotides matching TRBD2. The CDR3 spans 17 residues. The germline V gene encodes CDR1 MNHEY and CDR2 SVGAGI. Trimming at V came to 1 base and at J to 9 bases, leaving 13 bases not matched to a gene. Here the CDR3 DNA reads TGTGCCAGCAGTTACTTTCCTAGCGGGAAATCGGCTCCTGAGCAGTTCTTC. Its protein product is CASSYFPSGKSAPEQFF.

V usage is TRBV24-1 and J usage is TRBJ2-3; no clear D. This CDR3 comprises 15 residues. V dropped 5 bases and J dropped 2 bases, with 13 bases sitting between them. Germline V gene data show CDR1 as KGHDR and CDR2 as SFDVKD. This CDR3 reads CATSVVMGNTDTQYF. CDR3 DNA sequence: TGTGCCACCAGTGTCGTCATGGGAAACACAGATACGCAGTATTTT.

The J gene is TRBJ2-2, the V gene TRBV9; TRBD2 agrees at 10 bases. CDR3 length: 18 residues. V shed 3 bases and J 0 bases; nucleotides not matched to a gene: 8. CDR1 is SGDLS, CDR2 YYNGEE, per germline. CDR3: CASSAGLADVSNTGELFF. The CDR3 coding sequence is TGTGCCAGCAGCGCCGGACTAGCGGACGTCTCGAACACCGGGGAGCTGTTTTTT.

V is TRBV5-1 and J is TRBJ2-2, with a weak D call TRBD2 (6 bases). CDR3 length: 14 amino acids. The V and J ends lost 7 bases and 4 bases respectively, with 14 bases between them. Germline CDR1 is SGHRS and CDR2 is YFSETQ. The chain's CDR3 is CASYGGTTTGELFF. In DNA form, the CDR3 reads TGCGCCAGCTACGGCGGGACGACCACCGGGGAGCTGTTTTTT.

The J gene is TRBJ2-1, the V gene TRBV4-2; 8 bases agree with TRBD2. The CDR3 loop spans 16 amino acids. V lost 1 base to trimming and J lost 5 bases; unmatched junction nucleotides: 7. In germline, CDR1 is LGHNA, CDR2 YNFKEQ. The CDR3 DNA reads as TGTGCCAGCAGCCAAGGGCATAGCGGGATACACAATGAGCAGTTCTTC. It specifies CASSQGHSGIHNEQFF.

The J gene is TRBJ1-3, the V gene TRBV7-2; 8 positions match TRBD1. CDR1 and CDR2 from the germline V gene are SGHTA and FQGNSA. This CDR3 is 14 amino acids long. Unmatched junction bases numbered 7, after V lost 4 bases and J lost 8 bases. In DNA, the CDR3 is TGTGCCAGCAGCTCGCGGACAGGGAACCACACCATATATTTT. Its translation is CASSSRTGNHTIYF.

The genes are TRBV3-1 and TRBJ1-1; 7 bases match TRBD1. The junction had 11 bases not matched to a gene; V was cut back by 0 bases and J by 4 bases. The germline V gene encodes CDR1 LGHDT and CDR2 YNNKEL (reference sequence). The CDR3 extends over 17 amino acids. The CDR3, as DNA: TGTGCCAGCAGCCAAGAAGGGGGCGCGATCTTGGCCACTGAAGCTTTCTTT. It is translated as CASSQEGGAILATEAFF. The variable domain in full, completed from reference TRBV3-1 and TRBJ1-1, reads DTAVSQTPKYLVTQMGNDKSIKCEQNLGHDTMYWYKQDSKKFLKIMFSYNNKELIINETVPNRFSPKSPDKAHLNLHINSLELGDSAVYFCASSQEGGAILATEAFFGQGTRLTVV.

The chain carries TRBV20-1 and TRBJ2-4; tentatively, D is TRBD2 (7 bases). Germline assignment: CDR1 DFQATT and CDR2 SNEGSKA (reference sequence). Trimming left V 7 bases short and J 5 bases short, with 15 bases between. The CDR3 length is 13 residues. This chain's CDR3 is CSDRGGAQNIQYF. CDR3 DNA sequence: TGCAGTGATAGGGGGGGGGCGCAAAACATTCAGTACTTC.

V gene TRBV7-9 combines with J gene TRBJ2-7; D possibly corresponds to TRBD2 (6 bases). V lost 6 bases and J lost 5, with 14 bases in between. Germline assignment: CDR1 SEHNR and CDR2 FQNEAQ (reference sequence). The CDR3 length is 13 residues. CDR3 nucleotides: TGTGCCAGCAGTACGGGGCGGGGCGACGAGCAGTACTTC. Protein product: CASSTGRGDEQYF. Filled out from reference TRBV7-9 and TRBJ2-7, the complete variable domain reads DTGVSQNPRHKITKRGQNVTFRCDPISEHNRLYWYRQTLGQGPEFLTYFQNEAQLEKSRLLSDRFSAERPKGSFSTLEIQRTEQGDSAMYLCASSTGRGDEQYFGPGTRLTVT.

The rearrangement joins TRBV4-1 to TRBJ1-5, with 7 bases that match TRBD1. Germline CDR1 reads MGHRA; CDR2 reads YSYEKL. CDR3 length: 14 amino acids. J lost 5 bases, V lost 1 base, and 2 bases had no gene match. The CDR3 DNA sequence: TGCGCCAGCAGCCAAGGGGACAGTCATCAGCCCCAGCATTTT. This encodes CASSQGDSHQPQHF.

This CDR3 is CASSQEAGGTDTQYF. CDR3 nucleotides: TGTGCCAGCAGCCAAGAGGCGGGGGGGACAGATACGCAGTATTTT. V gene TRBV14 combines with J gene TRBJ2-3, with TRBD2 matching over 9 bases. The CDR3 extends over 15 amino acids. CDR1 and CDR2 from the germline V gene are SGHDN and FVKESK. The trim removed 0 bases at V and 3 bases at J, leaving 1 base unmatched.